This entry concerns a single T cell receptor beta chain. The CDR3 is made up of 13 amino acids. CDR1 is MNHEY and CDR2 is SVGAGI in the germline V gene. V lost 3 bases, J lost 13 bases, and 13 bases lay in between. Authors' analysis steps: Quantification of nucleated cells was approximated via reference gene primer amplification. Profiling relied on immunoSEQ multiplex PCR, and the TCRdb table lists in-frame clones only, not all of them. V and J calls and clone size are those listed in that table; D and trimming were worked out from the DNA. The table records more than 60,000 clones, 82% of them present only once. The sample belongs to a study of blood T cell repertoires in COVID-19. The overall study: Material from acute and convalescent COVID-19 was sourced from the United States, Italy and Spain.

V gene TRBV6-5 combines with J gene TRBJ1-6; tentatively, D is TRBD1 (6 bases). The sequenced material came from peripheral blood. The sequence was collected from a human donor in a cohort sampled during active COVID-19. The DNA for the CDR3 is TGTGCCAGCAGTTATGGGCGACAGGACCCCCTCCACTTT. Residues: CASSYGRQDPLHF.